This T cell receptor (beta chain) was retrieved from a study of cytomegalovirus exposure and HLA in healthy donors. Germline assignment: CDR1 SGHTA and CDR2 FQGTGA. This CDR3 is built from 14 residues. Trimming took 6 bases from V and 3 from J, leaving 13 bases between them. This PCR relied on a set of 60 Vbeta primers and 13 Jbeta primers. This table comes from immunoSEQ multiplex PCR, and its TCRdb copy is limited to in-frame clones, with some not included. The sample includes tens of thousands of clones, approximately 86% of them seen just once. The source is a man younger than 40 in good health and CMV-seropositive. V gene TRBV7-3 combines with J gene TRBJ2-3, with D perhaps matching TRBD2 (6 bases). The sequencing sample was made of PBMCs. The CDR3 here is CASRSGGATDTQYF. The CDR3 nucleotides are TGTGCCAGCAGGTCAGGAGGGGCAACAGATACGCAGTATTTT. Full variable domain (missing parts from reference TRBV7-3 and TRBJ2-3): GAGVSQTPSNKVTEKGKYVELRCDPISGHTALYWYRQSLGQGPEFLIYFQGTGAADDSGLPNDRFFAVRPEGSVSTLKIQRTERGDSAVYLCASRSGGATDTQYFGPGTRLTVL.